A selection of T cell receptor beta chains follows, all from one sample in a study of T cell repertoires in cytomegalovirus infection. MiXCR, applied by TCRdb to the reads, yields one record per CDR3 protein. The repertoire holds about 360,000 distinct CDR3 sequences, with about a sixth as singletons. What was sequenced was PBMCs. The receptors shown here come from a human donor in good health (CMV status not recorded). Some clones in this sample may be carry-over from other donors' samples. Each CDR3 is given with its conserved first and last residue. The D gene is left open where the match is weak. Clone size is not always given. Where it is, it says once, few, many or a class for expanded clones.

>TRBJ1-6|NA|TRBV7-2|many
TGTGCCAGCAGCTTATCAGTAACCGGTTCACCCCTCCACTTT
CASSLSVTGSPLHF
>TRBJ1-2|NA|TRBV20-1|few
TGCAGTGCTCCTACGTGGGGGGAGAAGAGCTATGGCTACACCTTC
CSAPTWGEKSYGYTF
>TRBJ1-1|NA|TRBV18|few
TGTGCCAGCTCACCCGTCCCCAAATCCCCTGAAGCTTTCTTT
CASSPVPKSPEAFF
>TRBJ2-3|TRBD2|TRBV12-3/TRBV12-4|many
TGTGCCAGCAGTTTAGATGGGACTATCACAGATACGCAGTATTTT
CASSLDGTITDTQYF
>TRBJ1-2|NA|TRBV27|NA
TGTGCCAGCAGGCAGACCAGGGATTCCTATGGCTACACCTTC
CASRQTRDSYGYTF
>TRBJ1-4|NA|TRBV10-3|NA
TGTGCCATCAGAACAGGGATAGAGGATGAAAAACTGTTTTTT
CAIRTGIEDEKLFF
>TRBJ2-7|TRBD1|TRBV2|NA
TGTGCCAGCCAGGGACAGGAAAGCTCCTACGAGCAGTACTTC
CASQGQESSYEQYF
>TRBJ2-4|TRBD2|TRBV6-2/TRBV6-3|NA
TGTGCCAGCACCTCCCGGCGGGAGGGTGCAAACATTCAGTACTTC
CASTSRREGANIQYF
>TRBJ2-2|NA|TRBV19|NA
TGTGCCAGTAGTATGGTCGACTATTACACCGGGGAGCTGTTTTTT
CASSMVDYYTGELFF
>TRBJ2-3|TRBD2|TRBV7-2|many
TGTGCCAGCAGCACTCGAGGGACTAGCGGTGACACAGATACGCAGTATTTT
CASSTRGTSGDTDTQYF
>TRBJ1-1|NA|TRBV2|NA
TGTGCCAGCAAACGCAGAGAAACCGAAGCTTTCTTT
CASKRRETEAFF
>TRBJ1-1|NA|TRBV10-3|few
TGTGCCACCATGGGGAACACTGAAGCTTTCTTT
CATMGNTEAFF
>TRBJ2-3|TRBD2|TRBV4-3|few
TGCGCCAGCAGCCAAGGACTAGCGGGAGTAGTCGCTACGCAGTATTTT
CASSQGLAGVVATQYF
>TRBJ2-7|TRBD2|TRBV12-3/TRBV12-4|once
TGTGCCAGCAGCCCGGGACTAGCGGGAGTACACGAGCAGCACTTC
CASSPGLAGVHEQHF
>TRBJ2-3|TRBD1|TRBV5-1|few
TGCGCCAGCAGCTTTCCTACGACAGGGACCGAAGATACGCAGTATTTT
CASSFPTTGTEDTQYF
>TRBJ2-1|NA|TRBV4-1|once
TGCGCCAGCAGCCAATTCCCTGACTCTGCCAATGAGCAGTTCTTC
CASSQFPDSANEQFF
>TRBJ1-4|NA|TRBV7-2|many
TGTGCCAGCAGCTTATCGGGGTTCCAGAATGAAAAACTGTTTTTT
CASSLSGFQNEKLFF
>TRBJ1-5|NA|TRBV7-2|few
TGTGCCAGCAGCTCCACGGATGGGTTGACCCAGCATTTT
CASSSTDGLTQHF
>TRBJ1-6|NA|TRBV20-1|NA
TGCAGTGCTAGGATCGGGGACCCCGGGGGCTCCTATAATTCACCCCTCCACTTT
CSARIGDPGGSYNSPLHF
>TRBJ1-4|NA|TRBV4-2|few
TGTGCCAGCAGCCAAGATCTGAGGAGCGATAATGAAAAACTGTTTTTT
CASSQDLRSDNEKLFF
>TRBJ2-5|TRBD1|TRBV19|few
TGTGCCAGTAGTATCGCCCTCGGACAGGGGATAGGAGAGACCCAGTACTTC
CASSIALGQGIGETQYF
>TRBJ1-1|NA|TRBV29-1|many
TGCAGCGTTGAAGTCCGGTGGGAACTAGCTTTCTTT
CSVEVRWELAFF
>TRBJ2-3|NA|TRBV11-2|few
TGTGCCAGCAGCCCGACTTGGTCCACAGATACGCAGTATTTT
CASSPTWSTDTQYF
>TRBJ2-5|NA|TRBV10-3|few
TGTGCCATCGCCGGGGACTGGCAAGAGACCCAGTACTTC
CAIAGDWQETQYF
>TRBJ2-5|TRBD2|TRBV20-1|few
TGCAGTGCTCGGGCTAGCGGGGGGGCTGGGGAGACCCAGTACTTC
CSARASGGAGETQYF
>TRBJ1-1|TRBD1|TRBV7-2|many
TGTGCCAGCAGCGTGGGACAGGAGTACACTGAAGCTTTCTTT
CASSVGQEYTEAFF
>TRBJ1-6|NA|TRBV7-9|NA
TGTGCCAGCCGAGCCGGGCCCGCTTTGGCCCTCCACTTT
CASRAGPALALHF
>TRBJ1-6|NA|TRBV7-2|NA
TGTGCCAGCAGCTTTCGGGTAATGGGCAATTCACCCCTCCACTTT
CASSFRVMGNSPLHF
>TRBJ2-7|NA|TRBV10-3|NA
TGTGCCATCAGTGAGAAGCGCGAGCAGTACTTC
CAISEKREQYF
>TRBJ2-7|NA|TRBV2|NA
TGTGCCAGCGCTGAGGATGAGGCCCCGTACGAGCAGTACTTC
CASAEDEAPYEQYF
>TRBJ2-1|TRBD2|TRBV6-2/TRBV6-3|many
TGTGCCAGCAAAGGACTAGCGGAGAACAATGAGCAGTTCTTC
CASKGLAENNEQFF
>TRBJ2-1|TRBD2|TRBV2|few
TGTGCCAGCAGTGGGGACAGCGGGGGGGGGTATGAGCAGTTCTTC
CASSGDSGGGYEQFF
>TRBJ1-1|NA|TRBV12-3/TRBV12-4|NA
TGTGCCAGCAGACTTCCGAACACTGAAGCTTTCTTT
CASRLPNTEAFF
>TRBJ2-7|NA|TRBV7-8|many
TGTGCCAGCAGCCTGCTCTCGTCCGGCGAGCAGTACTTC
CASSLLSSGEQYF
>TRBJ2-2|NA|TRBV3-1|NA
TGTGCCAGCAGCCAGCGTCAGGGAGCCGGGGAGCTGTTTTTT
CASSQRQGAGELFF
>TRBJ2-7|NA|TRBV7-2|NA
TGTGCCAGCAGCCCCTGGCCCCCCTACGAGCAGTACTTC
CASSPWPPYEQYF
>TRBJ2-7|NA|TRBV28|few
TGTGCCAGTGCCACAGGGAAGCTCTACGAGCAGTACTTC
CASATGKLYEQYF
>TRBJ1-2|NA|TRBV12-3/TRBV12-4|NA
TGTGCCAGCAGCTCCGGGACAACTCCGCGGGGCTACACCTTC
CASSSGTTPRGYTF
>TRBJ2-5|TRBD2|TRBV20-1|few
TGCAGTGCGACTAGCGGGGGCGTAGAAGAGACCCAGTACTTC
CSATSGGVEETQYF
>TRBJ2-2|NA|TRBV10-3|NA
TGTGCCATCAGTAAGCAGGTCGATGCTACCGGGGAGCTGTTTTTT
CAISKQVDATGELFF
>TRBJ2-1|NA|TRBV6-2/TRBV6-3|NA
TGTGCCAGCAGTTACCGCAGTAGTGAGCAGTTCTTC
CASSYRSSEQFF
>TRBJ2-2|NA|TRBV15|few
TGTGCCACCAGCAGAGGAGGGAACGGGGAGCTGTTTTTT
CATSRGGNGELFF
>TRBJ1-3|NA|TRBV7-9|few
TGTGCCAGCAGTCCGACAGTAAACACCATATATTTT
CASSPTVNTIYF
>TRBJ2-5|TRBD1|TRBV11-3|few
TGTGCCAGCAGCTTAGGACAGGGGGCATCAGAGACCCAGTACTTC
CASSLGQGASETQYF
>TRBJ2-7|NA|TRBV14|few
TGTGCCAGCAGTCATGGGCGGCTCTTTTACTCCTACGAGCAGTACTTC
CASSHGRLFYSYEQYF
>TRBJ2-1|NA|TRBV6-2/TRBV6-3|few
TGTGCCAGCACCCCCGACAGATTCTCCTACAATGAGCAGTTCTTC
CASTPDRFSYNEQFF
>TRBJ2-2|TRBD2|TRBV7-2|many
TGTGCCAGCACCCTTAGCGGGAGGAACACCGGGGAGCTGTTTTTT
CASTLSGRNTGELFF
>TRBJ1-1|NA|TRBV12-5|many
TGTGCTAGTGGTTTGGGGGAATTCCAAGCTTTCTTT
CASGLGEFQAFF
>TRBJ2-7|NA|TRBV7-2|NA
TGTGCCAGCAGCTTAGTGGGCGGAAACTCCTACGAGCAGTACTTC
CASSLVGGNSYEQYF
>TRBJ2-5|NA|TRBV7-9|many
TGTGCCAGCAGCTTCTGGGGGCGAGAAGAGACCCAGTACTTC
CASSFWGREETQYF
>TRBJ2-7|NA|TRBV7-9|many
TGTGCCAGCAGCCTAGGTGGAGCGGAGGGGTCCGAGCAGTACTTC
CASSLGGAEGSEQYF
>TRBJ2-5|NA|TRBV4-3|NA
TGCGCCAGCAGCCAAGAAAGGGAGGAGGAGACCCAGTACTTC
CASSQEREEETQYF
>TRBJ1-1|NA|TRBV5-1|NA
TGCGCCAGCACCAGGGGTATGAACACTGAAGCTTTCTTT
CASTRGMNTEAFF
>TRBJ2-5|NA|TRBV12-3/TRBV12-4|many
TGTGCCAGCAGTTTGTCCAGGGTGGAGGAGACCCAGTACTTC
CASSLSRVEETQYF